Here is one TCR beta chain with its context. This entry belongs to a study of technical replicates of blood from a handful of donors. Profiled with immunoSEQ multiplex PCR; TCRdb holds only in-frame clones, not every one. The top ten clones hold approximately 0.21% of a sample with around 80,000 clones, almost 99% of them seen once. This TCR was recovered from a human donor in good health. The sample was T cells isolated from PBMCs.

In DNA form, the CDR3 reads TGTGCCAGCAGCTTAGAGCGGGGAGCGGGGGTTTACAATGAGCAGTTCTTC. It yields the protein CASSLERGAGVYNEQFF. The rearrangement joins TRBV11-3 to TRBJ2-1, with 8 bases that match TRBD2. The CDR3 is 17 residues long. J gave up 4 bases and V 0 bases, and 8 bases lay outside the gene matches. Looked up from germline, CDR1 is SGHNT and CDR2 is YENEEA.